This TCR beta chain was retrieved from a study of T cells in Graves' hyperthyroidism and ophthalmopathy. Patients aged 18 to 65 had newly diagnosed hyperthyroidism of under 2 months' duration. Amplification targeted TCR beta CDR3 regions from RNA transcripts. The HTBI primer set was used in a first-round RT-PCR of the TCR CDR3. TCRdb re-called the multiplex PCR reads through MiXCR, storing one row per CDR3 protein. Of 690,000 or so distinct CDR3 sequences listed, about 19% are singletons. This CDR3 comprises 16 residues. CDR1 and CDR2 (germline): MNHNS, SASEGT. V lost 7 bases to trimming and J lost 4 bases; unmatched junction nucleotides: 14. In this sample, this clonotype turned up a few times.

This chain links TRBV6-1 with TRBJ2-5, with 8 bases lining up with TRBD1. The specimen was blood. This TCR was sampled from a woman in her 50s with Graves' hyperthyroidism that later progressed to Graves' ophthalmopathy. DNA of the CDR3: TGTGCCAGCAACGGAGAATCAGGGGGCGGTTTAGAGACCCAGTACTTC. Translated: CASNGESGGGLETQYF.